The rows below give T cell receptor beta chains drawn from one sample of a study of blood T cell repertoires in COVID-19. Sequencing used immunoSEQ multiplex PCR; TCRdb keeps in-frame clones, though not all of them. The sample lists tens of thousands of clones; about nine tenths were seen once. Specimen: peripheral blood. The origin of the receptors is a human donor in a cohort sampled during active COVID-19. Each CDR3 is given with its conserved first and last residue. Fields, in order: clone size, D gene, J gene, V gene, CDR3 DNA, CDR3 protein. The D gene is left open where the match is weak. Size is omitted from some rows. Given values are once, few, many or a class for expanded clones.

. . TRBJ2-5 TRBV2 TGTGCCAGCAGCCGCGAAAATGGAGAGACCCAGTACTTC CASSRENGETQYF
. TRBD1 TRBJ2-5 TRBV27 TGTGCCAGCAGTTTCGCAGGGGGCGAAATCCAAGAGACCCAGTACTTC CASSFAGGEIQETQYF
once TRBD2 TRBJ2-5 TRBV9 TGTGCCAGCAGCCTTGGACTAGCGGATCAAGAGACCCAGTACTTC CASSLGLADQETQYF
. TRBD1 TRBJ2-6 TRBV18 TGTGCCAGCTCACAGACAGGGCAGGGGGCCAACGTCCTGACTTTC CASSQTGQGANVLTF
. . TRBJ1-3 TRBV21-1 TGTGCCAGCAGCCAACAGGGCCCGAACGCCGGAAACACCATATATTTT CASSQQGPNAGNTIYF
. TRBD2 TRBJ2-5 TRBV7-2 TGTGCCAGCAGCTTCTTCGGGGGGGAGACCCAGTACTTC CASSFFGGETQYF
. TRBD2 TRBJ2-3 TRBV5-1 TGCGCCAGCAGGCGGGAACCTAGCGGGAGTACAGATACGCAGTATTTT CASRREPSGSTDTQYF
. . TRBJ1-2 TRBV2 TGTGCCAGCAGCGCGACAGTTAACTATGGCTACACCTTC CASSATVNYGYTF
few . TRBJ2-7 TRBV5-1 TGCGCCAGCAGCTTTACAGGGCGCTCCTACGAGCAGTACTTC CASSFTGRSYEQYF
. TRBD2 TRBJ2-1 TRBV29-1 TGCAGCGTAACTAGCGGGAGTTTATTGAATGAGCAGTTCTTC CSVTSGSLLNEQFF
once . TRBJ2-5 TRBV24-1 TGTGCCACCAGTGATTTGGGGGCAGGGCAAGAGACCCAGTACTTC CATSDLGAGQETQYF
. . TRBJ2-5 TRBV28 TGTGCCAGCAGTTTTCTGGCTAGACGTCGGGAGACCCAGTACTTC CASSFLARRRETQYF
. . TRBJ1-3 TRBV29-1 TGCAGCGCCCAACAGGGCCCTGGAAACACCATATATTTT CSAQQGPGNTIYF
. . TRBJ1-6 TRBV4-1 TGCGCCAGCAGCCCCCCCCGCTCCTATAATTCACCCCTCCACTTT CASSPPRSYNSPLHF
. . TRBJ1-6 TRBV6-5 TGTGCCAGCAGTTACTCGCGAAATTCACCCCTCCACTTT CASSYSRNSPLHF
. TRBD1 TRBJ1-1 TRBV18 TGTGCCAGCTCATCACAGGGGTGGGCCGAAGCTTTCTTT CASSSQGWAEAFF
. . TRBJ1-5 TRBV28 TGTGCCAGCACCCCGACTCTAGCGATAAATCAGCCCCAGCATTTT CASTPTLAINQPQHF
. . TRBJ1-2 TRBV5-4 TGTGCCAGCAGCCCCGGGGGGGGCTACACCTTC CASSPGGGYTF
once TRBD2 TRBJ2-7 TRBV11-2 TGTGCCAGCAGCTTAGATCTCAGCGGGAGGGCCCTCTACGAGCAGTACTTC CASSLDLSGRALYEQYF
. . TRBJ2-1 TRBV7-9 TGTGCCAGCAGGGGCTGGGGGGTCAATGAGCAGTTCTTC CASRGWGVNEQFF
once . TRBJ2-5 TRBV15 TGTGCCACCAGCAGAGATCTGGGCACACAAGAGACCCAGTACTTC CATSRDLGTQETQYF
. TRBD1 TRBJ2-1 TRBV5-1 TGCGCCAGCAGCTTGGCCCCAACCGGGACAGGTAACAATGAGCAGTTCTTC CASSLAPTGTGNNEQFF
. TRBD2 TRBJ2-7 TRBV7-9 TGTGCCTGTCGCGGGAGCGACGAGCAGTACTTC CACRGSDEQYF
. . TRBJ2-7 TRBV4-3 TGCGCCAGCAGCCAAGAGGGGGCCGCGACCTACGAGCAGTACTTC CASSQEGAATYEQYF
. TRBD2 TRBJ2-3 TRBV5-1 TGCGCCAGCAGCTTAGCGGGGACTAGCACAGATACGCAGTATTTT CASSLAGTSTDTQYF
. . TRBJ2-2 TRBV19 TGTGCCAGTAGTTTGGCATTGGGAGGACGACATCCCGGGGAGCTGTTTTTT CASSLALGGRHPGELFF
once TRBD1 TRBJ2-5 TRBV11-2 TGTGCCAGCAGCGGATTCCGGGACAGCATACGAACCCAGTACTTC CASSGFRDSIRTQYF
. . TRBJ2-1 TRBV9 TGTGCCAGCAGCGTAGCAAGCGGGTACGTCAATGAGCAGTTCTTC CASSVASGYVNEQFF
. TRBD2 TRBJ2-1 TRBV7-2 TGTGCCAGCAGCTTCTCTAGCGGGCACTACAATGAGCAGTTCTTC CASSFSSGHYNEQFF
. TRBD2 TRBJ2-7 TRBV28 TGTGCCAGCAGTTTGGGGACTAGCGGGATTGTCTACGAGCAGTACTTC CASSLGTSGIVYEQYF
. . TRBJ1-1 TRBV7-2 TGTGCCAGCAGCTTAGAGGCAGGGGATCTCTTCATGAACACTGAAGCTTTCTTT CASSLEAGDLFMNTEAFF
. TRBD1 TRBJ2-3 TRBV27 TGTGCCAGCAGTTTATGGTTCGGGACAGGGAGCACAGATACGCAGTATTTT CASSLWFGTGSTDTQYF
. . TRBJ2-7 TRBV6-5 TGTGCCAGCAGTTACGCCCCGGGCTCCTACGAGCAGTACTTC CASSYAPGSYEQYF
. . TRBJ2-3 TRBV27 TGTGCCAGCAGTTTAGGCGGGGAGGGCACAGATACGCAGTATTTT CASSLGGEGTDTQYF
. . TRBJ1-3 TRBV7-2 TGTGCCAGCAGCTTAGGCCCCTCGATTCAGGGGAGCTCTGGAAACACCATATATTTT CASSLGPSIQGSSGNTIYF
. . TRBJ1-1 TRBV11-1 TGTGCCAGCAGTCCAATACGGGGAAACACTGAAGCTTTCTTT CASSPIRGNTEAFF
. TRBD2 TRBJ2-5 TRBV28 TGTGCCAGCACTCGGGGGGGGTTCCAAGAGACCCAGTACTTC CASTRGGFQETQYF
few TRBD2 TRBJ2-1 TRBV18 TGTGCCAGCTCACCACCGCGTCTAGCGGGTGAGCAGTTCTTC CASSPPRLAGEQFF
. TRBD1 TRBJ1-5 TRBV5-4 TGTGCCAGCAGCTCACAGGGGGCCCAACAGCCCCAGCATTTT CASSSQGAQQPQHF
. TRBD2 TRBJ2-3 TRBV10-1 TGCGCCAGCAGTGAGACGGCTAGCGGTGAGGATACGCAGTATTTT CASSETASGEDTQYF
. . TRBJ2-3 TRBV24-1 TGTGCCACCAGTAGCGGTTACACAGATACGCAGTATTTT CATSSGYTDTQYF
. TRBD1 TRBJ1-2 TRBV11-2 TGTGCCAGCAGCCCCCTAGGGACAGCTACTTATGGCTACACCTTC CASSPLGTATYGYTF
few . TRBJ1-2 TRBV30 TGTGCCTGGAGTGGGAAAGGACAGTACTATGGCTACACCTTC CAWSGKGQYYGYTF
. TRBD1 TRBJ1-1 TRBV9 TGTGCCAGCAGCGCCCAGGGGGACACTGAAGCTTTCTTT CASSAQGDTEAFF
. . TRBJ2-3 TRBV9 TGTGCCAGCAGCGTAGTGGGAGGAACAGATACGCAGTATTTT CASSVVGGTDTQYF
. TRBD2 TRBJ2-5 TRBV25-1 TGTGCCAGCGCAGAGTGGGAAGGACTAGCGGGAACGAAAGAGACCCAGTACTTC CASAEWEGLAGTKETQYF
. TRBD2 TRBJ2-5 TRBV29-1 TGCAGCGTCATGCCAGGGCTAGCGGGAGTCTCCCAGTACTTC CSVMPGLAGVSQYF
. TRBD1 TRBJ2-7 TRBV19 TGTGCCAGTAGTATGGGGACAGGATCATACGAGCAGTACTTC CASSMGTGSYEQYF
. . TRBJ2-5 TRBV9 TGTGCCAGCAGCGTAGGCGGGCAAGAAGAGACCCAGTACTTC CASSVGGQEETQYF
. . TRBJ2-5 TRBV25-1 TGTGCCAGCAGTGAAGGTCGGGGACTTGAGACCCAGTACTTC CASSEGRGLETQYF
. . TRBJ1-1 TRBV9 TGTGCCAGCAGCGTTGCTCCACTCGGGGGTGAAGCTTTCTTT CASSVAPLGGEAFF
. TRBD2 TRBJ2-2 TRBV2 TGTGCCAGTACTAGCGGGATGAACACCGGGGAGCTGTTTTTT CASTSGMNTGELFF
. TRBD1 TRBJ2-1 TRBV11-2 TGTGCCAGCAGCACCCACAGGGGACGGCCCCCCTACAATGAGCAGTTCTTC CASSTHRGRPPYNEQFF
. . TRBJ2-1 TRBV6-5 TGTGCCAGCAGTTACTCAACCCTACACAATGAGCAGTTCTTC CASSYSTLHNEQFF
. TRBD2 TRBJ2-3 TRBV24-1 TGTGCCACCAGTGACCCAGGACTAGCGGGAGTGGGTACGCAGTATTTT CATSDPGLAGVGTQYF
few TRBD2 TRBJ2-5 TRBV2 TGTGCCAGCACCCGGGGCGGGAGGCAAGAGACCCAGTACTTC CASTRGGRQETQYF